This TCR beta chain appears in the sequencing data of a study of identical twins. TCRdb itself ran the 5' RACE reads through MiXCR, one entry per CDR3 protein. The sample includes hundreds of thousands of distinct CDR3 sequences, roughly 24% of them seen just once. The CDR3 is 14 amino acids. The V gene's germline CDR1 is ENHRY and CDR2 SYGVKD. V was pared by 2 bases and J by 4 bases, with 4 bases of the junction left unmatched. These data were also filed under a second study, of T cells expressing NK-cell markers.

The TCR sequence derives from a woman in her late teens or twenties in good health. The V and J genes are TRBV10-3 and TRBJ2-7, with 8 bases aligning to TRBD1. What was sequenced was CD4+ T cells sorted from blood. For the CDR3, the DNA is TGTGCCATCAGTGAGGCAGGGGGCGCATACGAGCAGTACTTC. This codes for CAISEAGGAYEQYF.